This T cell receptor (beta chain) was captured in a study of T cell responses to AZD1222 COVID-19 vaccine (dated by TCRdb to about 2021). About the full investigation: TCR sequencing was performed for 233 trial participants, of whom 200 to 220 were given two doses of AZD1222 and 26 were given two doses of MenACWY control vaccine. Enrollment into the trials was organized by age into subgroups of 18-55, 56-69 and 70-plus years, and those subgroups contained roughly 160, 29 and 62 TCR-sequenced participants, respectively.

Based on the germline V gene, the CDR1 and CDR2 sequences are MNHEY and SVGEGT. Germline trimming: 6 bases from V, 8 bases from J; junction bases outside gene matches: 19. Reading from cysteine to phenylalanine, the CDR3 counts 17 amino acids. The kept DNA is CDR3 alone, 51 bases in frame from the first base. As concerns this clone: This clone's antigen is unknown. No qualities accompany the bases; no much larger clone lies one base away.

Paper-wide results and their limitations: Participants were mostly white British and included more females than males, and it was suggested by the authors that clonal diversity may have been underestimated. Reportedly, close to half of the unique spike-specific TCRs recognized epitopes lying outside the regions that are mutated in the B.1.351 and B.1.1.7 variants. The 56-69-year group was small, and its depth increase did not reach significance, likely because of low power. CD4 TCRs associated with the vaccine covered the entire spike protein, and the dominant responses were in regions 160-218 and 743-854. Conclusions about previously exposed vaccinees were limited because only 6 or 7 AZD1222 recipients were SARS-CoV-2 seropositive at baseline. No day 14 peak-response samples were available, so repertoires were characterized only after the peak T cell response. A significant rise in spike-specific TCR breadth and depth was observed after two AZD1222 doses relative to day 0 and relative to MenACWY recipients.

The time point label here, explained by the study, means: about 28 days (+/-7) after the second vaccine dose. Per the publication, the treatment or condition label means: meningococcal conjugate vaccine given as trial control. Vaccinee samples were obtained from the UK trials COV001 and COV002, which included a single-blind randomized controlled phase 2/3 trial of AZD1222 (ChAdOx1 nCoV-19) in healthy adults. For TCRbeta chain sequencing, PBMC samples from trial participants were taken at day 0 and at day 28 after the second dose. The CDR3 regions of human TCRbeta chains were subjected to immunosequencing. The authors' analysis ran thus. TCRs in the repertoires were compared against a reference library of SARS-CoV-2-specific TCRs that had been generated with the MIRA antigen-specificity platform. Breadth meant the fraction of unique TCRs that were SARS-CoV-2-associated, whereas depth meant the fraction of total T cells that were SARS-CoV-2-associated. Each spike-specific TCR was assigned to its reactive spike region and to a CD4 or CD8 class using the MIRA data. Log10-transformed breadth and depth values were compared by one-way ANOVA with Sidak's multiple comparisons tests. Held by TCRdb, this immuneACCESS table contains in-frame sequences only and omits some clones. Under half of the omission traces to an unresolved V gene where checked; the cause of the rest is unknown. V and J calls and clone size are given by that table; D and trimming were obtained from the DNA. Within this sample are 140,000 to 150,000 clones, with roughly 89% of them counted one time only. Clones ranked in the top ten supply roughly 7.6% of the sample.

The rearrangement combines TRBV6-2 or TRBV6-3 with TRBJ1-2; 9 junctional bases match TRBD1. This TCR was sampled from an adult who received the MenACWY meningococcal vaccine as a control. The sequencing used peripheral blood, collected 28 days after the second dose of the MenACWY control vaccine. This receptor carries the CDR3 CASSLYPPGQGSGGYTF. The nucleotide sequence is given as TGTGCCAGCAGCCTATACCCCCCGGGACAGGGATCGGGAGGCTACACCTTC.